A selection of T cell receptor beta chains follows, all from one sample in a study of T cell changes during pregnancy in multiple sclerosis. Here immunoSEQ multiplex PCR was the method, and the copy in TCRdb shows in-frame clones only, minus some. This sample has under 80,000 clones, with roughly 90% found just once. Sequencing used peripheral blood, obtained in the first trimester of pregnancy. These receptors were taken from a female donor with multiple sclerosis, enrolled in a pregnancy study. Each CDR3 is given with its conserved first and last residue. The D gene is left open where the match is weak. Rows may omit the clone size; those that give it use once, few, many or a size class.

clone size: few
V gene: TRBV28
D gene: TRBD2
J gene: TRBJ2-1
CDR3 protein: CASSSAREGGSYNEQFF
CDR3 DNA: TGTGCCAGCAGTTCCGCGCGGGAGGGAGGTTCCTACAATGAGCAGTTCTTC

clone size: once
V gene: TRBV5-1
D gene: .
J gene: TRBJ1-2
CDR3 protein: CASSFGQNYGYTF
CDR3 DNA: TGCGCCAGCAGCTTTGGGCAAAACTATGGCTACACCTTC

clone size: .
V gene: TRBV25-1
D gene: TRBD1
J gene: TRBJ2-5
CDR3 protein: CASSESGTGRETQYF
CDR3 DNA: TGTGCCAGCAGTGAATCGGGGACAGGGAGGGAGACCCAGTACTTC

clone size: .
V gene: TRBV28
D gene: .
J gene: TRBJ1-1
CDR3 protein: CASREGNTEAFF
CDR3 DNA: TGTGCCAGCAGGGAGGGGAACACTGAAGCTTTCTTT

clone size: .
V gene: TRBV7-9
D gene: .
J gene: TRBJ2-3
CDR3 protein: CASSLDSADTQYF
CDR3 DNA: TGTGCCAGCAGCTTAGACTCGGCAGATACGCAGTATTTT

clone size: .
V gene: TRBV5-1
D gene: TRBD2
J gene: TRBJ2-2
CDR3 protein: CASSPSGSVTGELFF
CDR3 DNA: TGCGCCAGCAGCCCTAGCGGGAGTGTAACCGGGGAGCTGTTTTTT

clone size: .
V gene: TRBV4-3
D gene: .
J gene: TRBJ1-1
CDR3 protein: CASSLLAAGRNTEAFF
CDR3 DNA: TGCGCCAGCAGCCTCTTAGCGGCAGGGAGGAACACTGAAGCTTTCTTT

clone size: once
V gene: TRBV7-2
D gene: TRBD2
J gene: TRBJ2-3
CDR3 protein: CASSFRPAGRSDTQYF
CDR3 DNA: TGTGCCAGCAGCTTTCGGCCAGCGGGGCGGTCAGATACGCAGTATTTT

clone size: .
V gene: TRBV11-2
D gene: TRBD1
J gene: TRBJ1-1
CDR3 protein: CASSLQTGGGEAFF
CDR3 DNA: TGTGCCAGCAGCCTACAAACAGGGGGTGGTGAAGCTTTCTTT

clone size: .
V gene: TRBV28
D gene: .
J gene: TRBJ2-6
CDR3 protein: CASSLLASGANVLTF
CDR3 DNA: TGTGCCAGCAGTTTATTGGCCTCTGGGGCCAACGTCCTGACTTTC

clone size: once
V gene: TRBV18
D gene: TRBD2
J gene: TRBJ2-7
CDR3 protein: CASSPYLSAGGDYEQYF
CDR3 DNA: TGTGCCAGCTCCCCTTACCTTTCCGCGGGAGGAGACTACGAGCAGTACTTC

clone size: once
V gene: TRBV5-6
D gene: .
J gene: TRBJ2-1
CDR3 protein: CASSRPAGYNEQFF
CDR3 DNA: TGTGCCAGCAGCCGCCCCGCAGGATACAATGAGCAGTTCTTC

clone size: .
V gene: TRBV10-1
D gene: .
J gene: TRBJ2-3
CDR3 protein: CASSEFADTQYF
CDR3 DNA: TGCGCCAGCAGTGAGTTCGCAGATACGCAGTATTTT